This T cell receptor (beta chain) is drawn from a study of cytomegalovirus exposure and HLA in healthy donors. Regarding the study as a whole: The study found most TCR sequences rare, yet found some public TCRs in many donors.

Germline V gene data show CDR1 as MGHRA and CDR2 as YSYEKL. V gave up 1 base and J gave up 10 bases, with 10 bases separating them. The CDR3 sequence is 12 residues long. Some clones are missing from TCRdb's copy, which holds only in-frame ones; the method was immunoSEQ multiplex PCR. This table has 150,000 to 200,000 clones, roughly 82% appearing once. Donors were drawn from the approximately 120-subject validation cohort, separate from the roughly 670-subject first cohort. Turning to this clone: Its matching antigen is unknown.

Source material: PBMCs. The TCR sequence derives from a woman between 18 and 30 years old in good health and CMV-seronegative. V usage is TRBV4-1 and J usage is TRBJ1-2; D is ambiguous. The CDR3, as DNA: TGCGCCAGCAGCCAAGGAGGGATGCTCTACACCTTC. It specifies CASSQGGMLYTF.